These 9 T cell receptor beta chains originate from one sample sequenced in a study of cytomegalovirus exposure and HLA in healthy donors (dated by TCRdb to about 2017). Preparation of the library involved the immunoSEQ multiplex PCR assay. The multiplex PCR relied on a mix of 60 forward primers for TCR Vbeta segments and 13 reverse primers for TCR Jbeta segments. TCRdb re-hosts the immuneACCESS table, in-frame sequences only. Its copies lack some clones; in the studies checked, an unresolved V gene accounts for under half of them, and the cause for the rest is not known. The sample table holds 170,000 or so clones, of which roughly 80% were seen once. Of the sample, less than 15% falls within the top ten clones. The sample consisted of PBMCs. The origin of the receptors is a woman between 50 and 59 years old in good health and CMV-seropositive.

The J gene is TRBJ2-3, the V gene TRBV9; TRBD2 aligns across 7 bases. The CDR3 is 16 amino acids. Germline-derived CDR1 and CDR2 are SGDLS and YYNGEE. The J segment lost 2 bases and the V segment lost 2 bases, leaving 8 bases of the junction unmatched. Here the CDR3 DNA reads TGTGCCAGCAGCGTGAAAAGCGGGGCAGACACAGATACGCAGTATTTT. Its protein is CASSVKSGADTDTQYF.

This chain joins TRBV5-1 and TRBJ2-5; 9 bases line up with TRBD2. The CDR3 spans 14 residues. Germline V gives CDR1 SGHRS, CDR2 YFSETQ. V shed 5 bases, J shed 4 bases, and the junction held 6 bases outside the gene matches. CDR3 bases: TGCGCCAGCAGGCGGGGGGGCCGTCTAGAGACCCAGTACTTC. This sequence encodes CASRRGGRLETQYF.

The chain uses TRBV11-2 and TRBJ2-2, with D perhaps matching TRBD1 (5 bases). Trimming pared 1 base from V and 7 bases from J, leaving 13 bases between. Germline loops: CDR1 SGHAT, CDR2 FQNNGV. This CDR3 region has 15 residues. The CDR3 coding sequence is TGTGCCAGCAGCTTAGCAGTAGGGGTTGGCGGGGAGCTGTTTTTT. This encodes CASSLAVGVGGELFF.

This rearrangement joins TRBV7-9 to TRBJ1-2, with 8 nucleotides matching TRBD1. Per germline, CDR1 SEHNR and CDR2 FQNEAQ (reference sequence). J was trimmed by 6 bases and V by 3 bases; bases with no gene match: 6. CDR3 length: 14 residues. CDR3 in amino acids: CASSFRPGQDGYTF. CDR3 coding DNA: TGTGCCAGCAGCTTTCGACCGGGACAGGATGGCTACACCTTC.

The gene calls are TRBV28 and TRBJ1-2; 8 positions agree with TRBD1. Germline V CDR1 and CDR2: MDHEN, SYDVKM. The CDR3 length is 16 residues. After removal of 3 bases from V and 8 bases from J, the junction contained 14 bases not matched to a gene. CDR3 sequence (DNA): TGTGCCAGCAGTTTCATTGGGACAGGCGTTTTGGAGGGCTACACCTTC. Encoded protein: CASSFIGTGVLEGYTF.

The chain has TRBV2 and TRBJ2-2; the D gene is possibly TRBD1 (6 bases). Trimming took 4 bases from V and 6 from J, leaving 12 bases between them. The CDR3 length is 14 residues. The germline V gene has CDR1 SNHLY and CDR2 FYNNEI. The DNA for the CDR3 is TGTGCCAGCAGTGTACAGGGAAATGCCGGGGAGCTGTTTTTT. Its protein is CASSVQGNAGELFF.

This clone was seen only once. The rearrangement links TRBV7-6 to TRBJ1-3; D remains ambiguous. The CDR3 totals 16 residues. Deletions cut 2 bases from V and 0 bases from J, with 11 bases between. Germline V gene sequence: CDR1 SGHVS, CDR2 FNYEAQ. The CDR3 spells CASSLTQEGSGNTIYF. The CDR3 DNA reads TGTGCCAGCAGCTTAACGCAGGAAGGCTCTGGAAACACCATATATTTT.

This sequence joins TRBV11-3 and TRBJ1-5; the D is unclear. This CDR3 region has 20 residues. Looked up from germline, CDR1 is SGHNT and CDR2 is YENEEA. Trimming pared 0 bases from V and 0 bases from J, leaving 21 bases between. Here the CDR3 reads CASSLEGRGPGVFSNQPQHF. The CDR3 DNA sequence: TGTGCCAGCAGCTTAGAGGGTAGAGGTCCGGGAGTTTTTAGCAATCAGCCCCAGCATTTT.

This clone was seen a few times. The chain combines TRBV4-1 with TRBJ2-1; no clear D gene. This CDR3 has 16 amino acids. Germline CDR1 reads MGHRA; CDR2 reads YSYEKL. V lost 0 bases and J lost 3, with 12 bases in between. In DNA, the CDR3 is TGCGCCAGCAGCCAAGATGGGTCAGGCTACTACAATGAGCAGTTCTTC. This translates into CASSQDGSGYYNEQFF.